This paragraph reports one T cell receptor (beta chain). These data originate in a study of blood T cell repertoires in COVID-19. Seattle cases were enrolled at active infection and followed longitudinally. Assay: immunoSEQ multiplex PCR; the TCRdb copy retains only in-frame clones and omits some. The table has about 69,000 clones, approximately 86% seen once. Germline V gene sequence: CDR1 SEHNR, CDR2 FQNEAQ (reference sequence). V lost 8 bases to trimming and J lost 1 base; unmatched junction nucleotides: 7. The CDR3 has 15 residues. The rearrangement uses TRBV7-9 and TRBJ1-4; 7 nucleotides match TRBD1. The receptor was isolated from a man aged 35 to 55 with COVID-19, enrolled during active disease. Material: peripheral blood. This CDR3 is CASLDRVGTNEKLFF. The CDR3 DNA is TGTGCCAGCCTTGACAGGGTCGGAACTAATGAAAAACTGTTTTTT.